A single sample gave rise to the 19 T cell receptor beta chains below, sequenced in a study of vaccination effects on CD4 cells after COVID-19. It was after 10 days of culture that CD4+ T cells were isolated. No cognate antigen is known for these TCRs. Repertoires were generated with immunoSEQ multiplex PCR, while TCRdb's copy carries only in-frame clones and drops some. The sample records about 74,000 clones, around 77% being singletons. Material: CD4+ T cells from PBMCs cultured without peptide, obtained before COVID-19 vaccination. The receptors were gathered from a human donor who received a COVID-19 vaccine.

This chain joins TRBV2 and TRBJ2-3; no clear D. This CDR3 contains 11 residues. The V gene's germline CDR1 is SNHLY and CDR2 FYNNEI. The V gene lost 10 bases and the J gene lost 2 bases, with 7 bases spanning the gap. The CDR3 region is CATSHTDTQYF. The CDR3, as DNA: TGTGCCACCTCACACACAGATACGCAGTATTTT. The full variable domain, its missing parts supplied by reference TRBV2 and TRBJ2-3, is EPEVTQTPSHQVTQMGQEVILRCVPISNHLYFYWYRQILGQKVEFLVSFYNNEISEKSEIFDDQFSVERPDGSNFTLKIRSTKLEDSAMYFCATSHTDTQYFGPGTRLTVL.

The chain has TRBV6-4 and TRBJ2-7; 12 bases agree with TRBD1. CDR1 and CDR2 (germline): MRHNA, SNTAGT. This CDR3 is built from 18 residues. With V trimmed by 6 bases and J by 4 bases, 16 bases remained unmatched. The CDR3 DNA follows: TGTGCCAGCAGCGTCCGGGACAGGGGGCAATTTGATGGGTACGAGCAGTACGTC. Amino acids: CASSVRDRGQFDGYEQYV.

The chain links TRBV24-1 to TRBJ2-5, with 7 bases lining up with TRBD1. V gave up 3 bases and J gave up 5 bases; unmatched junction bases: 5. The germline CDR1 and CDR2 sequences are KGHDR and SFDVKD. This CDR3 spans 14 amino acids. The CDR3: CATSDPQGTETQYF. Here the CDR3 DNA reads TGTGCCACCAGTGATCCACAGGGGACGGAGACCCAGTACTTC.

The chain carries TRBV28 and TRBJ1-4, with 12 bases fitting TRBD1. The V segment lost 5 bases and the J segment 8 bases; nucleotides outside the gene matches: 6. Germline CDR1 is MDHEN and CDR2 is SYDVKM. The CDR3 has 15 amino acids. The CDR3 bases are TGTGCCAGCAGTACGGCCGGGACAGGGGGCGAAAAACTGTTTTTT. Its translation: CASSTAGTGGEKLFF. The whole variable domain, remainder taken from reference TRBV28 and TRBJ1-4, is DVKVTQSSRYLVKRTGEKVFLECVQDMDHENMFWYRQDPGLGLRLIYFSYDVKMKEKGDIPEGYSVSREKKERFSLILESASTNQTSMYLCASSTAGTGGEKLFFGSGTQLSVL.

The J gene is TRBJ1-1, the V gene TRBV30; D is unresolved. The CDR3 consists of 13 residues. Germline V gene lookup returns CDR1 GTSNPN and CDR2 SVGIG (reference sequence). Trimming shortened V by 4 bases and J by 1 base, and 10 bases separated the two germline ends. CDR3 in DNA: TGTGCCTGGACGGACGGACGGAACACTGAAGCTTTCTTT. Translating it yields CAWTDGRNTEAFF.

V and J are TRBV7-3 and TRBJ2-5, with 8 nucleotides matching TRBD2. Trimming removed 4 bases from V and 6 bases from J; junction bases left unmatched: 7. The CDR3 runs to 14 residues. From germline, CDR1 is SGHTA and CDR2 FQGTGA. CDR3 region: CASSSRGDEKTQYF. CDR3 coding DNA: TGTGCCAGCAGCTCGCGGGGGGACGAAAAGACCCAGTACTTC.

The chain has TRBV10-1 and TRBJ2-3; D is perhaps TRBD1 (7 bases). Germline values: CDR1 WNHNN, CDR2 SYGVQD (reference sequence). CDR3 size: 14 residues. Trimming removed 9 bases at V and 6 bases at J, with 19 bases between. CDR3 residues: CASRQGGAGDTQYF. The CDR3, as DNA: TGCGCCAGTCGACAGGGAGGTGCTGGGGATACGCAGTATTTT.

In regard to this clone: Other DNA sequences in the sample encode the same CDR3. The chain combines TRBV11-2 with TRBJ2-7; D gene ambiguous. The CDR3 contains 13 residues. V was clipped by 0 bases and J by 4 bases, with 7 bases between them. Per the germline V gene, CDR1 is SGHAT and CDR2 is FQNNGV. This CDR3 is CASSLDRAYEQYV. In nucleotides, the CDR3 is TGTGCCAGCAGCTTAGACAGAGCTTACGAGCAGTACGTC.

CDR3 DNA: TGTGCCAGCAGTTACTCTTGGACAGGGCTTGAAGCTTTCTTT. The encoded protein is CASSYSWTGLEAFF. This chain connects TRBV6-5 to TRBJ1-1; 8 bases match TRBD1. The CDR3 consists of 14 residues. Trimming at V came to 0 bases and at J to 7 bases, leaving 4 bases not matched to a gene. CDR1 is MNHEY and CDR2 is SVGAGI in the germline V gene.

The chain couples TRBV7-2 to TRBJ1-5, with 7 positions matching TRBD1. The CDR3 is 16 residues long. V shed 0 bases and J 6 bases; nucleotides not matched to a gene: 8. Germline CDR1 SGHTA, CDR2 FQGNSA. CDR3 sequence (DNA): TGTGCCAGCAGCTTAGCGGCGCAGGGGGTAGGTCAGCCCCAGCATTTT. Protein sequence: CASSLAAQGVGQPQHF. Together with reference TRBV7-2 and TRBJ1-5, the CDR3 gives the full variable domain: GAGVSQSPSNKVTEKGKDVELRCDPISGHTALYWYRQSLGQGLEFLIYFQGNSAPDKSGLPSDRFSAERTGGSVSTLTIQRTQQEDSAVYLCASSLAAQGVGQPQHFGDGTRLSIL.

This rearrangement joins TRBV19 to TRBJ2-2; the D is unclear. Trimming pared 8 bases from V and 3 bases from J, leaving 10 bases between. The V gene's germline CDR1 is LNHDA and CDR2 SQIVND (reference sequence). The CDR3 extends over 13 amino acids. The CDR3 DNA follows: TGTGCCAGTTTACGACGAGACACCGGGGAGCTGTTTTTT. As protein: CASLRRDTGELFF. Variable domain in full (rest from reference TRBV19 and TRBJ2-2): DGGITQSPKYLFRKEGQNVTLSCEQNLNHDAMYWYRQDPGQGLRLIYYSQIVNDFQKGDIAEGYSVSREKKESFPLTVTSAQKNPTAFYLCASLRRDTGELFFGEGSRLTVL.

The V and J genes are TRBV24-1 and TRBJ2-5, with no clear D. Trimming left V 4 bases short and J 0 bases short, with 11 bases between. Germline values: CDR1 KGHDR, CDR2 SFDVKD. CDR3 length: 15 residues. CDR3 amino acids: CATSDPTKYQETQYF. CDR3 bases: TGTGCCACCAGTGACCCTACAAAGTACCAAGAGACCCAGTACTTC.

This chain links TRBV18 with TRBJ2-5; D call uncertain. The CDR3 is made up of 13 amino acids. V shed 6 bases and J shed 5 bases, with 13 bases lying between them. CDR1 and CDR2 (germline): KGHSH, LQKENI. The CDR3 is CASSLQRGETQYF. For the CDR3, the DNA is TGTGCCAGCTCCCTCCAGAGAGGTGAGACCCAGTACTTC.

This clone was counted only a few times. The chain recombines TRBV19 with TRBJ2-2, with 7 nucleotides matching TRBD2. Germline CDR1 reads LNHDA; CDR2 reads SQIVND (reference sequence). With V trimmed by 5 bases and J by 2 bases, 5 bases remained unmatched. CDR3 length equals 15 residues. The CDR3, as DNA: TGTGCCAGTAGTTTACCGGGACTAAACACCGGGGAGCTGTTTTTT. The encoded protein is CASSLPGLNTGELFF.

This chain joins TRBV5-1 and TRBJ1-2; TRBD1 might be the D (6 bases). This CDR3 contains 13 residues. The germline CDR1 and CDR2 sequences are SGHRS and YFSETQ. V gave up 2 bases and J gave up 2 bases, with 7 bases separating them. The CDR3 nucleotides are TGCGCCAGCAGCTTCACAGGGAACTATGGCTACACCTTC. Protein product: CASSFTGNYGYTF. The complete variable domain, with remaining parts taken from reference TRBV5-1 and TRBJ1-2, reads KAGVTQTPRYLIKTRGQQVTLSCSPISGHRSVSWYQQTPGQGLQFLFEYFSETQRNKGNFPGRFSGRQFSNSRSEMNVSTLELGDSALYLCASSFTGNYGYTFGSGTRLTVV.

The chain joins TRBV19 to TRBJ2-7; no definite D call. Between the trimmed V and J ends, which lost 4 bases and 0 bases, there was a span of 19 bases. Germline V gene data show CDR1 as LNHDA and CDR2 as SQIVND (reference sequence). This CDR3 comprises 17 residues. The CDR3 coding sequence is TGTGCCAGTAGTAAGGGCAATGACTTGGTCGCCTCCTACGAGCAGTACGTC. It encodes CASSKGNDLVASYEQYV.

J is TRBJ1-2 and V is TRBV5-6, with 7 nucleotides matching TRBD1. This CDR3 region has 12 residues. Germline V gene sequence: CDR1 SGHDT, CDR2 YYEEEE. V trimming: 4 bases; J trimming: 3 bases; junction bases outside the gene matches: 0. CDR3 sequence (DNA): TGTGCCAGCAGCACAGGGGACTATGGCTACACCTTC. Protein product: CASSTGDYGYTF.

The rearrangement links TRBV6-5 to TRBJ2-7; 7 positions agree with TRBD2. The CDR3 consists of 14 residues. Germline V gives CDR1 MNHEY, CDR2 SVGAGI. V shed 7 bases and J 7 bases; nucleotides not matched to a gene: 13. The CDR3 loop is CASKASGVRGEQYV. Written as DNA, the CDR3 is TGTGCCAGCAAAGCCTCTGGGGTGCGGGGGGAGCAGTACGTC.

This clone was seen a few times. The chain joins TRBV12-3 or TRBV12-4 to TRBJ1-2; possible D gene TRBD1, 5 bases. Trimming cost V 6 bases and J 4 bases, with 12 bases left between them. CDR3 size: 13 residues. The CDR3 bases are TGTGCCAGCAGCCTCAGGGAGGTCTATGGCTACACCTTC. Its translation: CASSLREVYGYTF.